What follows describes a single TCR beta chain. Its antigen remains unidentified. Libraries were prepared by immunoSEQ multiplex PCR; TCRdb keeps only in-frame clonotypes and omits some of them. This table has 150,000 to 200,000 clones, roughly 90% appearing once. The germline V gene has CDR1 SEHNR and CDR2 FQNEAQ (reference sequence). The CDR3 has 16 residues. V lost 7 bases, J lost 0 bases, and 16 bases lay in between. The data originate from a study of cytomegalovirus exposure and HLA in healthy donors. Findings and limits, study-wide: Reportedly, cytomegalovirus status was diagnosed with high sensitivity and specificity. A few chains tied to CMV proved CMV antigen-specific in vitro. The tendency of first-cohort TCR clusters to co-occur in the roughly 120 validation repertoires was identified by a subsequent analysis.

What was sequenced was PBMCs. The TCR comes from a woman younger than 30 in good health and CMV-seropositive. The chain couples TRBV7-9 to TRBJ2-1, with D possibly TRBD2 on 6 matching bases. The CDR3 here is CASTIPSASSYNEQFF. The CDR3 DNA sequence: TGTGCCAGCACCATACCTAGCGCGAGCTCCTACAATGAGCAGTTCTTC. The whole variable domain, remainder taken from reference TRBV7-9 and TRBJ2-1, is DTGVSQNPRHKITKRGQNVTFRCDPISEHNRLYWYRQTLGQGPEFLTYFQNEAQLEKSRLLSDRFSAERPKGSFSTLEIQRTEQGDSAMYLCASTIPSASSYNEQFFGPGTRLTVL.